The rows below give T cell receptor beta chains drawn from one sample of a study of cytomegalovirus exposure and HLA in healthy donors. The table came from immunoSEQ multiplex PCR; TCRdb's copy has only in-frame clones and leaves some out. The sample has over 100,000 clones, 8.5% seen once. Sequenced material: PBMCs. The receptors were gathered from a man in his forties in good health and CMV-seronegative. Both conserved end residues are part of each CDR3. A D gene is named only where the DNA matches it firmly. The listing skips clone size in some rows; elsewhere it reads once, few, many or a size class.

V: TRBV13
D: TRBD1
J: TRBJ1-1
size: few
CDR3: CASSLAGTEGPEAFF
DNA: TGTGCCAGCAGCTTAGCCGGGACAGAAGGACCTGAAGCTTTCTTT

V: TRBV7-6
D: .
J: TRBJ1-3
size: few
CDR3: CASSLEAGLYGNTIYF
DNA: TGTGCCAGCAGCTTAGAGGCAGGGCTCTATGGAAACACCATATATTTT

V: TRBV5-1
D: .
J: TRBJ1-1
size: .
CDR3: CASSLSTTVEAFF
DNA: TGCGCCAGCAGCTTGTCCACGACTGTTGAAGCTTTCTTT

V: TRBV7-9
D: .
J: TRBJ1-1
size: few
CDR3: CASSLEGDRILGEAFF
DNA: TGTGCCAGCAGCTTAGAAGGTGACAGGATCCTAGGTGAAGCTTTCTTT

V: TRBV21-1
D: .
J: TRBJ1-5
size: .
CDR3: CASSKGGEYSNQPQHF
DNA: TGTGCCAGCAGCAAAGGGGGGGAATATAGCAATCAGCCCCAGCATTTT

V: TRBV2
D: TRBD1
J: TRBJ1-2
size: .
CDR3: CASTLHGQGAGYGYTF
DNA: TGTGCCAGCACCCTACACGGACAGGGGGCGGGCTATGGCTACACCTTC

V: TRBV19
D: .
J: TRBJ2-6
size: few
CDR3: CASMASGANVLTF
DNA: TGTGCCAGTATGGCTTCTGGGGCCAACGTCCTGACTTTC

V: TRBV19
D: .
J: TRBJ2-7
size: .
CDR3: CASSISTASYEQYF
DNA: TGTGCCAGTAGTATATCGACAGCCTCCTACGAGCAGTACTTC

V: TRBV9
D: .
J: TRBJ2-7
size: .
CDR3: CASSVGADRTYEQYF
DNA: TGTGCCAGCAGCGTAGGGGCCGACAGAACCTACGAGCAGTACTTC

V: TRBV5-1
D: .
J: TRBJ1-2
size: few
CDR3: CASSLGQGMGGYTF
DNA: TGCGCCAGCAGCTTGGGGCAGGGCATGGGCGGCTACACCTTC

V: TRBV6-5
D: .
J: TRBJ1-1
size: few
CDR3: CDSSYGLIFDETEAFF
DNA: TGTGACAGCAGTTACGGACTTATATTCGATGAAACTGAAGCTTTCTTC

V: TRBV2
D: TRBD2
J: TRBJ2-5
size: .
CDR3: CASSEGTSGQETQYF
DNA: TGTGCCAGCAGTGAGGGGACTAGCGGCCAAGAGACCCAGTACTTC

V: TRBV5-1
D: .
J: TRBJ1-1
size: few
CDR3: CASRRDTEAFF
DNA: TGCGCCAGCAGACGGGACACTGAAGCTTTCTTT

V: TRBV5-6
D: TRBD2
J: TRBJ2-7
size: .
CDR3: CASSPAGGAPTYEQYF
DNA: TGTGCCAGCAGCCCGGCGGGGGGGGCCCCAACCTACGAGCAGTACTTC

V: TRBV19
D: TRBD1
J: TRBJ2-1
size: few
CDR3: CASSFYGTGRNEQFF
DNA: TGTGCCAGCAGTTTCTACGGGACAGGTCGCAATGAGCAGTTCTTC

V: TRBV4-1
D: TRBD1
J: TRBJ2-5
size: .
CDR3: CASSWRDRGQETQYF
DNA: TGCGCCAGCAGCTGGCGGGACAGGGGACAAGAGACCCAGTACTTC

V: TRBV6-1
D: TRBD2
J: TRBJ2-7
size: few
CDR3: CASSEAHLAGSYEQYF
DNA: TGTGCCAGCAGTGAAGCGCACCTAGCGGGGAGCTACGAGCAGTACTTC

V: TRBV6-1
D: .
J: TRBJ2-3
size: .
CDR3: CASSEWSSTPSTDTQYF
DNA: TGTGCCAGCAGTGAATGGAGTAGCACCCCTAGCACAGATACGCAGTATTTT

V: TRBV4-1
D: TRBD2
J: TRBJ2-1
size: few
CDR3: CASSPRDYLYNEQFF
DNA: TGCGCCAGCAGCCCCCGGGACTACCTTTACAATGAGCAGTTCTTC

V: TRBV5-1
D: TRBD1
J: TRBJ2-5
size: .
CDR3: CASSAVRQGQGETQYF
DNA: TGCGCCAGCAGCGCTGTGCGACAGGGCCAAGGAGAGACCCAGTACTTC

V: TRBV19
D: .
J: TRBJ1-2
size: .
CDR3: CASSMGGRASYGYTF
DNA: TGTGCCAGTAGTATGGGAGGAAGGGCAAGCTATGGCTACACCTTC

V: TRBV19
D: .
J: TRBJ1-1
size: .
CDR3: CASSSFRGSTEAFF
DNA: TGTGCCAGTAGTAGCTTCCGGGGGTCCACTGAAGCTTTCTTT

V: TRBV18
D: .
J: TRBJ1-1
size: few
CDR3: CASSPLAGARTEAFF
DNA: TGTGCCAGCTCACCACTGGCAGGGGCGCGGACTGAAGCTTTCTTT

V: TRBV30
D: .
J: TRBJ2-7
size: .
CDR3: CAWSVSGAPYEQYF
DNA: TGTGCCTGGAGTGTTTCAGGGGCCCCCTACGAGCAGTACTTC

V: TRBV28
D: .
J: TRBJ1-1
size: .
CDR3: CASRLRNRATEAFF
DNA: TGTGCCAGCAGACTCAGAAACAGGGCCACTGAAGCTTTCTTT

V: TRBV5-1
D: .
J: TRBJ2-7
size: few
CDR3: CASSLSPNEQYF
DNA: TGCGCCAGCAGCTTGTCCCCCAACGAGCAGTACTTC

V: TRBV4-2
D: .
J: TRBJ2-2
size: few
CDR3: CASSQDRGDTGELFF
DNA: TGTGCCAGCAGCCAAGACAGGGGGGATACCGGGGAGCTGTTTTTT

V: TRBV5-4
D: .
J: TRBJ2-2
size: .
CDR3: CASSGAYTGELFF
DNA: TGTGCCAGCTCTGGGGCATACACCGGGGAGCTGTTTTTT

V: TRBV6-5
D: .
J: TRBJ2-5
size: few
CDR3: CASSSARQGGETQYF
DNA: TGTGCCAGCAGTTCTGCTCGGCAGGGAGGAGAGACCCAGTACTTC

V: TRBV7-6
D: .
J: TRBJ2-7
size: few
CDR3: CASSLGGLAYEQYF
DNA: TGTGCCAGCAGCTTAGGAGGTCTAGCCTACGAGCAGTACTTC

V: TRBV5-6
D: .
J: TRBJ2-3
size: .
CDR3: CASSLGQGGTDTQYF
DNA: TGTGCCAGCAGCTTGGGACAGGGAGGAACAGATACGCAGTATTTT

V: TRBV27
D: .
J: TRBJ1-3
size: few
CDR3: CASSLTGFSGNTIYF
DNA: TGTGCCAGCAGTTTGACAGGATTCTCTGGAAACACCATATATTTT

V: TRBV7-2
D: .
J: TRBJ2-7
size: .
CDR3: CASSPDRNYEQYF
DNA: TGTGCCAGCAGTCCAGACAGAAACTACGAGCAGTACTTC

V: TRBV7-8
D: .
J: TRBJ1-4
size: few
CDR3: CASSFEGDEKLFF
DNA: TGTGCCAGCAGCTTCGAGGGAGATGAAAAACTGTTTTTT

V: TRBV4-3
D: TRBD1
J: TRBJ2-5
size: .
CDR3: CASSQDVDRVETQYF
DNA: TGCGCCAGCAGCCAAGATGTGGACAGGGTCGAGACCCAGTACTTC

V: TRBV11-2
D: TRBD1
J: TRBJ1-2
size: .
CDR3: CASSLGTAYGYTF
DNA: TGTGCCAGCAGCCTTGGGACAGCCTATGGCTACACCTTC

V: TRBV4-2
D: .
J: TRBJ1-2
size: few
CDR3: CASSPATETYGYTF
DNA: TGTGCCAGCAGCCCCGCAACAGAGACCTATGGCTACACCTTC

V: TRBV10-3
D: .
J: TRBJ1-5
size: .
CDR3: CATRRGSNQPQHF
DNA: TGTGCCACCCGGAGGGGTAGCAATCAGCCCCAGCATTTT

V: TRBV5-1
D: .
J: TRBJ2-5
size: .
CDR3: CASSLGGLGFRETQYF
DNA: TGCGCCAGCAGCTTGGGTGGCCTGGGCTTCAGGGAGACCCAGTACTTC

V: TRBV19
D: .
J: TRBJ2-1
size: .
CDR3: CASSEAVRNEQFF
DNA: TGTGCCAGTTCCGAGGCTGTAAGGAATGAGCAGTTCTTC

V: TRBV27
D: TRBD1
J: TRBJ1-2
size: .
CDR3: CASSRTGGAGYGYTF
DNA: TGTGCCAGCAGTCGAACAGGGGGCGCGGGGTATGGCTACACCTTC

V: TRBV9
D: TRBD2
J: TRBJ2-7
size: .
CDR3: CASSVSGGASYEQYF
DNA: TGTGCCAGCAGCGTCAGCGGGGGGGCCTCCTACGAGCAGTACTTC